This T cell receptor (beta chain) derives from a study of blood T cells in healthy people across ages. Study summary: There was about one barcoded beta molecule captured by template switching per two T cells. Study-level findings and limits: Compared with aged donors, long-lived donors showed fewer expanded clones, suggesting selection.

Turning to this clonotype: Antigen unknown.

Each donor supplied about 9.6 milliliters of peripheral blood. Each sample yielded at least 5.5 micrograms of PBMC total RNA. Primed by a sample-barcoded 5' primer and a J-beta primer mix, a second PCR proceeded for about 6 to 11 cycles. TCRdb passed the 5' RACE reads through MiXCR, listing each CDR3 protein once. The data show about 1.5 million distinct CDR3 sequences, 35% to 45% seen once. Sequenced input: blood. This TCR came from a woman younger than 30 in good health.

In DNA, the CDR3 is TGCAGTGCTGCGACCGGGACTAGCGGGACCTACGAGCAGTACTTC. Translated: CSAATGTSGTYEQYF. The rearrangement uses TRBV20-1 and TRBJ2-7; the match to TRBD2 covers 13 bases. Trimming cost V 5 bases and J 2 bases; bases outside gene matches: 6. The CDR3 is made up of 15 amino acids. The germline gives CDR1 DFQATT, CDR2 SNEGSKA (reference sequence).